The 20 T cell receptor beta chains below all came from one sample that was sequenced in a study of blood T cell repertoires in COVID-19. Using immunoSEQ multiplex PCR, the repertoire was profiled, and TCRdb retains in-frame clones only, with some absent. The sample yields 150,000 to 190,000 clones, approximately 79% seen once. The sample was PBMCs or T cells enriched from blood (not recorded which). Every receptor here comes from a man aged 45-65 years who had recovered from COVID-19.

The V gene is TRBV25-1, the J gene TRBJ1-1, with D possibly being TRBD1 (5 bases). Trimming took off 7 bases at V and 1 base at J, with 13 bases between the two ends. The CDR3 runs 14 residues. Per the germline V gene, CDR1 is MGHDK and CDR2 is SYGVNS. The CDR3 region has the DNA TGTGCCAGCAAGGACCGCAGGGCGAACACTGAAGCTTTCTTT. It codes for CASKDRRANTEAFF.

The J gene is TRBJ1-5, the V gene TRBV19; 8 bases map to TRBD1. V shed 6 bases and J 1 base; nucleotides not matched to a gene: 8. This CDR3 region has 16 residues. Germline CDR1 LNHDA, CDR2 SQIVND (reference sequence). The CDR3 coding sequence is TGTGCCAGTAGGGGACCGGGACAGGAGAGCAATCAGCCCCAGCATTTT. Translating gives CASRGPGQESNQPQHF.

The V call is TRBV18, the J call TRBJ2-1, with 8 bases that match TRBD2. This CDR3 spans 17 amino acids. Germline lookup yields CDR1 KGHSH and CDR2 LQKENI. J was trimmed by 0 bases and V by 3 bases; bases with no gene match: 7. CDR3 in amino acids: CASSPAGGRSSYNEQFF. The CDR3 DNA reads TGTGCCAGCTCACCTGCGGGGGGCCGGAGCTCCTACAATGAGCAGTTCTTC. The variable domain in full, completed from reference TRBV18 and TRBJ2-1, reads NAGVMQNPRHLVRRRGQEARLRCSPMKGHSHVYWYRQLPEEGLKFMVYLQKENIIDESGMPKERFSAEFPKEGPSILRIQQVVRGDSAAYFCASSPAGGRSSYNEQFFGPGTRLTVL.

V usage is TRBV4-1 and J usage is TRBJ2-2; TRBD1 matches 8 bases. The V gene's germline CDR1 is MGHRA and CDR2 YSYEKL. The V gene end was trimmed by 6 bases and the J gene end by 7 bases; junction bases not matched to a gene: 10. This CDR3 is built from 15 residues. Written as DNA, the CDR3 is TGCGCCAGCAGACCTGAGGACAGGGATGACGGGGAGCTGTTTTTT. Its translation is CASRPEDRDDGELFF.

This clone was seen only a few times. The chain recombines TRBV7-9 with TRBJ1-4; 9 nucleotides align to TRBD1. Germline assignment: CDR1 SEHNR and CDR2 FQNEAQ (reference sequence). The CDR3 is 16 amino acids. V gave up 5 bases and J gave up 8 bases; unmatched junction bases: 12. DNA of the CDR3: TGTGCCAGCAGCCACCGACAGGGGGGTAATAAGGAAAAACTGTTTTTT. Encoded protein: CASSHRQGGNKEKLFF. The variable domain in full, with the rest retrieved from reference TRBV7-9 and TRBJ1-4, is DTGVSQNPRHKITKRGQNVTFRCDPISEHNRLYWYRQTLGQGPEFLTYFQNEAQLEKSRLLSDRFSAERPKGSFSTLEIQRTEQGDSAMYLCASSHRQGGNKEKLFFGSGTQLSVL.

The rearrangement joins TRBV19 to TRBJ1-1; 7 positions agree with TRBD1. Germline CDR1 is LNHDA and CDR2 is SQIVND (reference sequence). Losses at the gene ends were 5 bases for V and 7 bases for J; bases not matched to a gene: 13. The CDR3 length is 15 residues. Here the CDR3 DNA reads TGTGCCAGTAGTTACTCACCTGGACAGGTTCGTGAAGCTTTCTTT. The encoded protein is CASSYSPGQVREAFF.

The chain combines TRBV2 with TRBJ1-4; the match to TRBD1 covers 11 bases. The CDR3 consists of 17 residues. Trimming cost V 6 bases and J 0 bases; bases outside gene matches: 6. Germline assignment: CDR1 SNHLY and CDR2 FYNNEI. This CDR3 reads CASRAGQGVATNEKLFF. CDR3 nucleotides: TGTGCCAGCAGGGCGGGACAGGGGGTTGCAACTAATGAAAAACTGTTTTTT.

V usage is TRBV11-2 and J usage is TRBJ1-3; TRBD1 agrees at 7 bases. After removal of 5 bases from V and 0 bases from J, the junction contained 7 bases not matched to a gene. Germline CDR1 is SGHAT and CDR2 is FQNNGV. The CDR3 spans 16 residues. This CDR3 reads CASSLPGQISGNTIYF. The CDR3 DNA reads as TGTGCCAGCAGCCTCCCGGGACAGATCTCTGGAAACACCATATATTTT.

DNA for the CDR3: TGTGCCAGCAGCTTAACTAGCGGGGTTATCAATGAGCAGTTCTTC. Its protein is CASSLTSGVINEQFF. The chain joins TRBV7-3 to TRBJ2-1; 8 nucleotides match TRBD2. Germline V CDR1 and CDR2: SGHTA, FQGTGA. The CDR3 is 15 amino acids. Germline trimming cut 0 bases from V and 6 bases from J; bases unmatched to any gene: 4.

The chain recombines TRBV11-3 with TRBJ2-1, with D perhaps matching TRBD2 (5 bases). The germline V gene has CDR1 SGHNT and CDR2 YENEEA. Trimming stripped 1 base from V and 6 bases from J, with 16 bases between. The CDR3 totals 16 residues. The CDR3: CASSLVGILVSNEQFF. The DNA for the CDR3 is TGTGCCAGCAGCTTAGTGGGAATACTAGTGTCCAATGAGCAGTTCTTC.

The chain is built from TRBV19 and TRBJ1-2; 7 bases are a match to TRBD1. This CDR3 is built from 14 residues. Germline CDR1 is LNHDA and CDR2 is SQIVND (reference sequence). With 8 bases clipped from V and 8 bases from J, the junction kept 14 bases outside the gene matches. The CDR3 nucleotides read TGTGCCAGTCGGGGGACAGTCGAACCGGAAGGCTACACCTTC. Its translation: CASRGTVEPEGYTF.

V usage is TRBV5-1 and J usage is TRBJ1-3, with D unresolved. Germline V gene data show CDR1 as SGHRS and CDR2 as YFSETQ. Trimming stripped 4 bases from V and 4 bases from J, with 9 bases between. This CDR3 contains 13 residues. The CDR3 nucleotides are TGCGCCAGCAGCGACGTACAGGGAAACACCATATATTTT. It specifies CASSDVQGNTIYF.

This clone was counted once. The chain joins TRBV5-1 to TRBJ2-5; 7 bases align to TRBD1. V lost 4 bases and J lost 5; bases outside the gene matches: 2. Germline values: CDR1 SGHRS, CDR2 YFSETQ. This CDR3 is 12 amino acids long. CDR3 nucleotides: TGCGCCAGCAGCCAGACAGGGGAGACCCAGTACTTC. It is translated as CASSQTGETQYF.

This chain uses TRBV5-1 with TRBJ2-5, with 8 bases matching TRBD1. Germline values: CDR1 SGHRS, CDR2 YFSETQ. V lost 0 bases and J lost 5; bases outside the gene matches: 6. This CDR3 region has 15 residues. The CDR3 coding sequence is TGCGCCAGCAGCTTGGCCGGGACAGGAGGGGAGACCCAGTACTTC. Amino acid sequence: CASSLAGTGGETQYF. Full variable domain (rest looked up from reference TRBV5-1 and TRBJ2-5): KAGVTQTPRYLIKTRGQQVTLSCSPISGHRSVSWYQQTPGQGLQFLFEYFSETQRNKGNFPGRFSGRQFSNSRSEMNVSTLELGDSALYLCASSLAGTGGETQYFGPGTRLLVL.

This chain joins TRBV16 and TRBJ1-2; D not certain. Germline-derived CDR1 and CDR2 are KGHSY and FQNENV. V lost 0 bases, J lost 0 bases, and 11 bases lay in between. This CDR3 has 16 amino acids. CDR3 amino acids: CASSQSAADANYGYTF. The CDR3 DNA sequence: TGTGCCAGCAGCCAATCGGCCGCGGATGCTAACTATGGCTACACCTTC.

The CDR3 region is CASSLPSLAGGPSTQYF. The CDR3 DNA follows: TGTGCCAGCAGTTTACCGTCACTAGCGGGGGGGCCGAGTACGCAGTATTTT. V gene TRBV27 combines with J gene TRBJ2-3; 13 nucleotides agree with TRBD2. J gave up 8 bases and V 2 bases, and 10 bases lay outside the gene matches. Germline V gene sequence: CDR1 MNHEY, CDR2 SMNVEV (reference sequence). The CDR3 is 17 residues long.

The chain links TRBV7-2 to TRBJ2-1; D gene ambiguous. Germline V gene sequence: CDR1 SGHTA, CDR2 FQGNSA. The CDR3 runs 15 residues. V lost 1 base, J lost 0 bases, and 7 bases lay in between. The CDR3 loop reads CASSLDRSSYNEQFF. DNA for the CDR3: TGTGCCAGCAGCTTAGACCGGAGCTCCTACAATGAGCAGTTCTTC.

The genes are TRBV11-3 and TRBJ1-6; D gene uncertain. Trimming cost V 4 bases and J 8 bases, with 12 bases left between them. Germline V gene data show CDR1 as SGHNT and CDR2 as YENEEA. The CDR3 covers 14 residues. The CDR3 nucleotides are TGTGCCAGCAGCTCAAACATCCCCGATTCACCCCTCCACTTT. It yields the protein CASSSNIPDSPLHF. The whole variable domain, filled in from reference TRBV11-3 and TRBJ1-6, reads EAGVVQSPRYKIIEKKQPVAFWCNPISGHNTLYWYLQNLGQGPELLIRYENEEAVDDSQLPKDRFSAERLKGVDSTLKIQPAELGDSAVYLCASSSNIPDSPLHFGNGTRLTVT.

The gene calls are TRBV19 and TRBJ1-1, with D possibly TRBD1 on 6 matching bases. The CDR3 covers 14 residues. The V and J ends lost 6 bases and 7 bases respectively, with 18 bases between them. Per the germline V gene, CDR1 is LNHDA and CDR2 is SQIVND (reference sequence). This CDR3 is CASRLQGFDGEAFF. Here the CDR3 DNA reads TGTGCCAGTAGATTACAGGGTTTTGATGGTGAAGCTTTCTTT.

V and J are TRBV5-4 and TRBJ1-2; 7 bases match TRBD1. The length of the CDR3 is 14 residues. V shed 4 bases, J shed 5 bases, and the junction held 8 bases outside the gene matches. CDR1 SGHNT and CDR2 YYREEE come from the germline V gene (reference sequence). DNA of the CDR3: TGTGCCAGCAGCATCACCGGGACAGATTATGGCTACACCTTC. Encoded protein: CASSITGTDYGYTF.